The rows below give T cell receptor beta chains drawn from one sample of a study of early T cells in non-severe SARS-CoV-2 infection. MiXCR, applied by TCRdb to the 5' RACE reads, yields one record per CDR3 protein. The sample consists of 57,000 or so distinct CDR3 sequences, roughly 12% of them appearing once. The sequenced sample was whole blood. The source is an adult who was a healthcare worker with PCR-confirmed SARS-CoV-2 infection or an uninfected control (not recorded which). Both conserved end residues are part of each CDR3. D genes are given only for firm matches. Clone size, where shown, is once, few, many, or a class for clones that have expanded.

len	abundance	v_gene	d_gene	j_gene	CDR3aa	CDR3nt
12	NA	TRBV28	NA	TRBJ2-7	CASSSTGNEQYF	TGTGCCAGCAGTTCGACAGGAAACGAGCAGTACTTC
15	many	TRBV7-6	NA	TRBJ1-4	CASSSYRAKDEKLFF	TGTGCCAGCAGCTCGTACAGGGCGAAAGATGAAAAACTGTTTTTT
15	many	TRBV7-8	NA	TRBJ2-7	CASSGRVQNSYEQYF	TGTGCCAGCAGCGGCCGTGTACAGAATTCCTACGAGCAGTACTTC
12	NA	TRBV5-5	NA	TRBJ2-3	CASSIATDTQYF	TGTGCCAGCAGCATAGCCACAGATACGCAGTATTTT
15	many	TRBV5-1	NA	TRBJ1-5	CASSLVSGGNQPQHF	TGCGCCAGCAGCTTGGTAAGCGGGGGCAATCAGCCCCAGCATTTT
16	many	TRBV7-9	TRBD1	TRBJ2-2	CASSPYGQDITGELFF	TGTGCCAGCAGCCCCTACGGACAGGACATCACCGGGGAGCTGTTTTTT
14	many	TRBV3-1	NA	TRBJ1-1	CASSQGYGVAEAFF	TGTGCCAGCAGCCAAGGGTACGGAGTCGCTGAAGCTTTCTTT
15	few	TRBV6-2/TRBV6-3	NA	TRBJ1-6	CASRPYNRIPSPLHF	TGTGCCAGCAGACCATACAACAGGATCCCTTCACCCCTCCACTTT
15	NA	TRBV7-2	NA	TRBJ1-1	CASSLVPAMNTEAFF	TGTGCCAGCAGCTTGGTCCCAGCTATGAACACTGAAGCTTTCTTT
12	NA	TRBV9	NA	TRBJ1-1	CASSPGTTEAFF	TGTGCCAGCAGCCCCGGGACGACTGAAGCTTTCTTT
13	NA	TRBV30	NA	TRBJ1-4	CAWSVGRGGTRIF	TGTGCCTGGAGTGTTGGAAGGGGGGGGACACGGATTTTT
14	NA	TRBV28	NA	TRBJ1-6	CASSFSQSGSPLHF	TGTGCCAGCAGTTTCTCGCAGTCGGGATCACCCCTCCACTTT
15	many	TRBV7-6	NA	TRBJ1-5	CASSLQTGLNQPQHF	TGTGCCAGCAGCCTCCAGACAGGCCTCAATCAGCCCCAGCATTTT
13	many	TRBV5-1	NA	TRBJ2-7	CASSLTAAYEQYF	TGCGCCAGCAGCTTAACAGCAGCCTACGAGCAGTACTTC
15	few	TRBV11-1	NA	TRBJ2-7	CASSLGAGAPLEQYF	TGTGCCAGCAGCTTGGGAGCGGGCGCCCCTCTCGAGCAGTACTTC
13	few	TRBV25-1	TRBD1	TRBJ1-2	CASSGTGIYGYTF	TGTGCCAGCAGTGGGACAGGGATCTATGGCTACACCTTC
15	NA	TRBV20-1	NA	TRBJ2-7	CSAANLRESSYEQYF	TGCAGTGCTGCCAACTTGCGGGAAAGCTCCTACGAGCAGTACTTC
16	few	TRBV5-1	NA	TRBJ2-7	CASSPPQKYETYEQYF	TGCGCCAGCAGCCCACCACAGAAATACGAAACCTACGAGCAGTACTTC
14	NA	TRBV7-9	NA	TRBJ2-2	CASSLVQNTGELFF	TGTGCCAGCAGCTTGGTCCAGAACACCGGGGAGCTGTTTTTT
14	NA	TRBV20-1	TRBD1	TRBJ2-3	CSARSGQGTDTQYF	TGCAGTGCTAGATCGGGACAGGGGACAGATACGCAGTATTTT
15	many	TRBV3-1	TRBD1	TRBJ2-7	CASSARTGGVYEQYF	TGTGCCAGCAGCGCCCGGACAGGGGGTGTTTACGAGCAGTACTTC
14	NA	TRBV7-2	NA	TRBJ2-2	CASSLVLVPGELFF	TGTGCCAGCAGCTTAGTCCTAGTTCCCGGGGAGCTGTTTTTT
16	many	TRBV20-1	NA	TRBJ2-2	CSAERSPLTNTGELFF	TGCAGTGCTGAGCGCAGCCCTCTCACGAACACCGGGGAGCTGTTTTTT
12	few	TRBV29-1	NA	TRBJ2-1	CSKREDHNEQFF	TGCAGCAAAAGGGAGGACCACAATGAGCAGTTCTTC
13	NA	TRBV4-1	NA	TRBJ2-2	CASSQDVTGELFF	TGCGCCAGCAGCCAAGACGTCACCGGGGAGCTGTTTTTT
13	few	TRBV20-1	NA	TRBJ2-2	CSARITPTGELFF	TGCAGTGCTAGAATTACACCCACCGGGGAGCTGTTTTTT
15	few	TRBV2	NA	TRBJ1-2	CASIYGGTARYGYTF	TGTGCCAGCATCTACGGGGGGACCGCTCGCTATGGCTACACCTTC
13	many	TRBV6-1	NA	TRBJ2-7	CASSETLPYEQYF	TGTGCCAGCAGTGAAACACTCCCCTACGAGCAGTACTTC
12	many	TRBV7-9	NA	TRBJ2-3	CASSLVVGTQYF	TGTGCCAGCAGCTTGGTAGTGGGAACGCAGTATTTT
16	few	TRBV14	TRBD1	TRBJ2-1	CASSQRPSQGANEQFF	TGTGCCAGCAGCCAACGCCCTTCTCAGGGGGCGAATGAGCAGTTCTTC
17	many	TRBV19	NA	TRBJ1-5	CASSIGIGRASNQPQHF	TGTGCCAGTAGTATAGGAATCGGCAGGGCGAGCAATCAGCCCCAGCATTTT
13	many	TRBV10-3	TRBD1	TRBJ1-1	CATSGQANTEAFF	TGTGCCACCTCTGGACAGGCGAACACTGAAGCTTTCTTT
16	NA	TRBV6-1	NA	TRBJ1-1	CASSEEGRHRSTEAFF	TGTGCCAGCAGTGAAGAAGGCAGGCACCGGAGCACTGAAGCTTTCTTT
14	NA	TRBV18	TRBD1	TRBJ2-7	CASSQYRDRYEQYF	TGTGCCAGCTCACAATACCGGGACAGATACGAGCAGTACTTC
13	many	TRBV7-9	NA	TRBJ1-2	CASSLSQLYGYTF	TGTGCCAGCAGCTTGAGTCAGCTCTATGGCTACACCTTC
15	many	TRBV18	TRBD2	TRBJ2-7	CASSEGLADSYEQYF	TGTGCCAGCTCAGAGGGACTAGCGGACTCCTACGAGCAGTACTTC
11	many	TRBV27	NA	TRBJ2-7	CASSTFDEQYF	TGTGCCAGCAGTACCTTCGACGAGCAGTACTTC
13	many	TRBV11-2	NA	TRBJ2-5	CASSLGRAETQYF	TGTGCCAGCAGCTTAGGCAGGGCCGAGACCCAGTACTTC
15	NA	TRBV11-2	TRBD1	TRBJ1-1	CASSTGQGVDTEAFF	TGTGCCAGCAGCACCGGACAGGGGGTAGACACTGAAGCTTTCTTT
14	many	TRBV18	TRBD1	TRBJ2-7	CASSLGQGTYEQYF	TGTGCCAGCTCACTCGGACAGGGAACCTACGAGCAGTACTTC
16	once	TRBV12-3/TRBV12-4	NA	TRBJ1-1	CASSPRTAAGGSEAFF	TGTGCCAGCAGCCCCCGGACGGCGGCGGGGGGCTCTGAAGCTTTCTTT
13	few	TRBV28	NA	TRBJ1-2	CASRRNRIYGYTF	TGTGCCAGCAGGAGGAACAGAATCTATGGCTACACCTTC
15	few	TRBV20-1	NA	TRBJ2-3	CSARDMRENTDTQYF	TGCAGTGCTAGAGACATGAGGGAGAACACAGATACGCAGTATTTT
16	many	TRBV6-2/TRBV6-3	TRBD1	TRBJ2-2	CASSPPGQGGTGELFF	TGTGCCAGCAGCCCCCCTGGACAGGGGGGGACCGGGGAGCTGTTTTTT
16	many	TRBV13	TRBD2	TRBJ2-7	CASSLRGSGGSYEQYF	TGTGCCAGCAGCTTAAGGGGTAGCGGGGGCTCCTACGAGCAGTACTTC
13	many	TRBV7-2	NA	TRBJ1-1	CASSLQANTEAFF	TGTGCCAGCAGCTTGCAGGCGAACACTGAAGCTTTCTTT
14	many	TRBV5-5	NA	TRBJ2-7	CASSLFYSPGEQYF	TGTGCCAGCAGCTTATTTTACAGCCCGGGCGAGCAGTACTTC
16	NA	TRBV9	TRBD2	TRBJ2-3	CASSVVGEGLTDTQYF	TGTGCCAGCAGCGTAGTCGGGGAGGGCCTCACAGATACGCAGTATTTT
15	NA	TRBV5-1	TRBD2	TRBJ2-1	CASSLGTSGSNEQFF	TGCGCCAGCAGCTTGGGGACTAGCGGGAGCAATGAGCAGTTCTTC
17	NA	TRBV4-3	NA	TRBJ2-3	CASSQDWSHTNTDTQYF	TGCGCCAGCAGCCAAGATTGGAGTCACACAAACACAGATACGCAGTATTTT
12	NA	TRBV3-1	NA	TRBJ1-6	CASSQADSPLHF	TGTGCCAGCAGCCAAGCGGATTCACCCCTCCACTTT
14	many	TRBV20-1	NA	TRBJ2-1	CSASAVAAGDEQFF	TGCAGTGCTAGCGCGGTAGCGGCTGGCGATGAGCAGTTCTTC
17	NA	TRBV24-1	TRBD2	TRBJ2-3	CATSDPTTSGRVDTQYF	TGTGCCACCAGTGATCCTACGACTAGCGGGAGGGTGGATACGCAGTATTTT
12	once	TRBV10-2	NA	TRBJ1-5	CASSESQQPQHF	TGCGCCAGCAGTGAGTCTCAACAGCCCCAGCATTTT
14	few	TRBV5-5	TRBD1	TRBJ2-5	CASSSRQGDETQYF	TGTGCCAGCAGCTCCCGACAGGGGGACGAGACCCAGTACTTC
14	NA	TRBV12-3/TRBV12-4	NA	TRBJ1-1	CASSLGGGTTEAFF	TGTGCCAGCAGTTTGGGCGGTGGGACCACTGAAGCTTTCTTT
17	NA	TRBV24-1	NA	TRBJ1-5	CATSDSRPGTKNQPQHF	TGTGCCACCAGTGATTCGCGTCCCGGGACGAAAAATCAGCCCCAGCATTTT
12	many	TRBV11-2	NA	TRBJ1-2	CASSVSRNGYTF	TGTGCCAGCAGCGTTAGTAGGAATGGCTACACCTTC